The 8 T cell receptor beta chains below all came from one sample that was sequenced in a study of blood T cell repertoires in COVID-19. Here immunoSEQ multiplex PCR was the method, and the copy in TCRdb shows in-frame clones only, minus some. Of around 190,000 clones listed, approximately 86% were seen once; the top ten hold more than 7.5%. Sequenced sample: peripheral blood. The receptor set was obtained from a man aged 50-60 years with active or convalescent COVID-19.

A single count supports this clone. The V gene is TRBV6-5, the J gene TRBJ2-7, with TRBD1 identical over 7 bases. J gave up 1 base and V 8 bases, and 5 bases lay outside the gene matches. CDR1 and CDR2 from the germline V gene are MNHEY and SVGAGI. This CDR3 comprises 13 residues. DNA for the CDR3: TGTGCCAGCGGTCAGGGGGAGTCCTACGAGCAGTACTTC. It translates to CASGQGESYEQYF.

The V and J genes are TRBV25-1 and TRBJ1-1; no reliable D call. Trimming left V 4 bases short and J 0 bases short, with 9 bases between. The CDR3 has 14 residues. Germline V gene lookup returns CDR1 MGHDK and CDR2 SYGVNS. CDR3 sequence: CASSVGSVNTEAFF. In DNA, the CDR3 is TGTGCCAGCAGTGTGGGCAGTGTGAACACTGAAGCTTTCTTT.

The chain is built from TRBV12-3 or TRBV12-4 and TRBJ2-3; D unclear. The CDR3 is 12 amino acids. V lost 6 bases to trimming and J lost 2 bases, with 6 bases between them. The CDR3 sequence is CASSQLTDTQYF. CDR3 DNA sequence: TGTGCCAGCAGCCAACTCACAGATACGCAGTATTTT.

This chain connects TRBV28 to TRBJ2-5; 11 bases agree with TRBD1. Per the germline V gene, CDR1 is MDHEN and CDR2 is SYDVKM. Trimming cost V 3 bases and J 2 bases; bases outside gene matches: 2. The CDR3 sequence is 15 residues long. The CDR3 DNA is TGTGCCAGCAGTTTGTGGGACAGGGGGCAAGAGACCCAGTACTTC. Amino acid sequence: CASSLWDRGQETQYF. The full variable domain, with the rest looked up from reference TRBV28 and TRBJ2-5, is DVKVTQSSRYLVKRTGEKVFLECVQDMDHENMFWYRQDPGLGLRLIYFSYDVKMKEKGDIPEGYSVSREKKERFSLILESASTNQTSMYLCASSLWDRGQETQYFGPGTRLLVL.

This clone has more than one count but fewer than ten. The rearrangement joins TRBV29-1 to TRBJ1-4; D perhaps matches TRBD1 (5 bases). Per germline, CDR1 SQVTM and CDR2 ANQGSEA. The ends were cut back, 4 bases at V and 3 bases at J, with 12 bases in the middle. The CDR3 totals 14 residues. CDR3 DNA sequence: TGCAGCGTTGCCGATAGGGGATCTAATGAAAAACTGTTTTTT. It yields the protein CSVADRGSNEKLFF.

J is TRBJ2-1 and V is TRBV29-1; D may be TRBD2 (5 bases). CDR1 SQVTM and CDR2 ANQGSEA come from the germline V gene. This CDR3 is built from 13 residues. The V gene lost 1 base and the J gene lost 5 bases, with 9 bases spanning the gap. Here the CDR3 DNA reads TGCAGCGTTGAAGGGCGGGCGCACAATGAGCAGTTCTTC. Protein sequence: CSVEGRAHNEQFF.

The V gene is TRBV27, the J gene TRBJ1-1; 8 nucleotides align to TRBD1. Germline CDR1 is MNHEY and CDR2 is SMNVEV (reference sequence). J lost 4 bases, V lost 5 bases, and 9 bases had no gene match. The CDR3 is made up of 15 amino acids. The CDR3: CASSLRTGKGTEAFF. CDR3 nucleotides: TGTGCCAGCAGTCTCAGGACAGGGAAAGGCACTGAAGCTTTCTTT.

The gene calls are TRBV5-1 and TRBJ1-1; 8 bases map to TRBD1. The J segment lost 5 bases and the V segment lost 4 bases, leaving 13 bases of the junction unmatched. This CDR3 spans 16 amino acids. The germline gives CDR1 SGHRS, CDR2 YFSETQ. For the CDR3, the DNA is TGCGCCAGCAGCGGGCTCGAAACAGGGGGAGGGACTGAAGCTTTCTTT. Its translation: CASSGLETGGGTEAFF.